The 8 T cell receptor beta chains given below trace back to one sample, sequenced in a study of T cells in Graves' hyperthyroidism and ophthalmopathy. RNA transcripts were the template for amplifying TCR beta CDR3 regions. A set of HTBI primers served as the primers for a first-round RT-PCR of the TCR CDR3. TCRdb reprocessed the multiplex PCR reads with MiXCR, giving one entry per CDR3 protein. Here the sample spans about 360,000 distinct CDR3 sequences, about 20% being singletons. The material sequenced was blood. The receptors come from a woman aged 18-35 years with Graves' hyperthyroidism.

The chain links TRBV6-1 to TRBJ2-5; TRBD2 matches at 11 bases. Trimming took 6 bases from V and 0 from J; bases not matched to a gene: 3. CDR1 is MNHNS, CDR2 SASEGT, per germline. The CDR3 is 15 amino acids. This CDR3 reads CASRRLAGNQETQYF. CDR3 nucleotides: TGTGCCAGCAGGAGACTAGCGGGAAACCAAGAGACCCAGTACTTC.

In its sample, this clonotype was seen many times. The chain is built from TRBV5-1 and TRBJ1-5; tentatively, D is TRBD1 (6 bases). Looked up from germline, CDR1 is SGHRS and CDR2 is YFSETQ. The CDR3 loop spans 14 amino acids. V lost 4 bases to trimming and J lost 1 base, with 9 bases between them. The CDR3 bases are TGCGCCAGCAGCCCCGGGACAAGCAATCAGCCCCAGCATTTT. Protein product: CASSPGTSNQPQHF. Full variable domain (missing parts from reference TRBV5-1 and TRBJ1-5): KAGVTQTPRYLIKTRGQQVTLSCSPISGHRSVSWYQQTPGQGLQFLFEYFSETQRNKGNFPGRFSGRQFSNSRSEMNVSTLELGDSALYLCASSPGTSNQPQHFGDGTRLSIL.

This clonotype was observed many times. The chain employs TRBV29-1 and TRBJ1-2; D might be TRBD1 (5 bases). V was pared by 3 bases and J by 1 base, with 12 bases between. Germline loops: CDR1 SQVTM, CDR2 ANQGSEA. CDR3 size: 14 residues. CDR3 protein: CSVDTGAINYGYTF. The CDR3 DNA sequence: TGCAGCGTTGATACAGGAGCTATTAACTATGGCTACACCTTC. The variable domain in full, completed from reference TRBV29-1 and TRBJ1-2, reads SAVISQKPSRDICQRGTSLTIQCQVDSQVTMMFWYRQQPGQSLTLIATANQGSEATYESGFVIDKFPISRPNLTFSTLTVSNMSPEDSSIYLCSVDTGAINYGYTFGSGTRLTVV.

This clonotype was recorded many times. V gene TRBV20-1 combines with J gene TRBJ1-2; the match to TRBD1 covers 7 bases. The CDR3 is made up of 14 amino acids. Per the germline V gene, CDR1 is DFQATT and CDR2 is SNEGSKA (reference sequence). J gave up 1 base and V 6 bases, and 8 bases lay outside the gene matches. CDR3 sequence reads: CSAHLGQLNYGYTF. CDR3 in DNA: TGCAGTGCCCACCTGGGACAGCTTAACTATGGCTACACCTTC.

This clonotype was seen ten or more times. The chain joins TRBV5-1 to TRBJ2-5; possible D gene TRBD2, 6 bases. The V end was cut by 5 bases, the J end by 1 base, with 9 bases between. The CDR3 contains 13 residues. Germline V CDR1 and CDR2: SGHRS, YFSETQ. The chain's CDR3 is CASRMGLQETQYF. The CDR3 nucleotides are TGCGCCAGCAGAATGGGACTCCAAGAGACCCAGTACTTC.

This clonotype came up once. The gene calls are TRBV12-3 or TRBV12-4 and TRBJ1-1; 7 positions agree with TRBD1. The CDR3 sequence is 14 residues long. The V gene end was trimmed by 4 bases and the J gene end by 5 bases; junction bases not matched to a gene: 7. The CDR3 DNA is TGTGCCAGCAGTTCACAGGGGTGGGGGACTGAAGCTTTCTTT. This codes for CASSSQGWGTEAFF.

Notes on this clonotype: A junction end diverges from the germline sequence, so it may reflect a read error. The CDR3, as DNA: TGTGCCAGCAGTACCCTAGCGTATTCTCAAGAGACCCAGTACTTC. Translating gives CASSTLAYSQETQYF. The chain has TRBV10-3 and TRBJ2-5; D might be TRBD2 (6 bases). This CDR3 is 15 amino acids long. Germline V gene sequence: CDR1 ENHRY, CDR2 SYGVKD.

The CDR3 is CASSDGGGGPPYEQYF. DNA for the CDR3: TGCGCCAGCAGTGACGGTGGGGGAGGACCCCCCTACGAGCAGTACTTC. The genes are TRBV10-1 and TRBJ2-7; D possibly corresponds to TRBD2 (6 bases). Trimming removed 3 bases at V and 2 bases at J, with 17 bases between. CDR3 length equals 16 residues. CDR1 WNHNN and CDR2 SYGVQD come from the germline V gene (reference sequence).